This T cell receptor beta chain came from a study of CD8+CD57+ T cells in acquired aplastic anemia. For the study at large: DNA per sorted CD4+ or CD8+ sample ranged roughly 0.19 to 30 ug, averaging 3.2 ug.

The use of genomic DNA as template underpinned the TCR beta VDJ and CDR3 profiling. TCRdb called the reads again in MiXCR, with one record for every CDR3 protein. The data show a few hundred thousand distinct CDR3 sequences, with over 40% seen just once and 20% held by the top ten. Whole-study findings and limits: Patient and control CD8+ Simpson's diversity was not significantly different.

This clonotype appeared many times. Its antigen is unknown. The CDR3 consists of 14 residues. Germline CDR1 SGHVS, CDR2 FQNEAQ. Trimming pared 1 base from V and 9 bases from J, leaving 15 bases between. The authors sequenced patients whose flow cytometry had shown CD8+CD57+ cell expansion. Sample: sorted CD4+, CD8+, or CD8+CD57+ T cells (not recorded which) from PBMCs. The receptor comes from a human donor with aplastic anemia. The chain employs TRBV7-8 and TRBJ1-1, with D unclear. CDR3 protein: CASSLGEGERKAFF. The DNA of the CDR3 is TGTGCCAGCAGCTTAGGGGAGGGAGAGCGAAAAGCTTTCTTT.